One and the same sample provided the 8 T cell receptor beta chains below, sequenced in a study of blood T cells in healthy people across ages. It was with a sample-barcoded 5' primer and a J-beta primer mix that a second PCR of roughly 6 to 12 cycles was run. TCRdb reprocessed the 5' RACE reads with MiXCR, giving one entry per CDR3 protein. This sample has 1.5 million to 2 million distinct CDR3 sequences, with roughly 32% found just once. The sample taken for sequencing was blood. All receptors derive from a woman in her 30s in good health.

The chain uses TRBV29-1 and TRBJ2-3, with D unclear. Trimming shortened V by 3 bases and J by 2 bases, and 15 bases separated the two germline ends. CDR1 is SQVTM and CDR2 is ANQGSEA in the germline V gene. The CDR3 spans 15 residues. This CDR3 is CSVDSSWGNTDTQYF. CDR3 bases: TGCAGCGTTGATTCCAGCTGGGGAAACACAGATACGCAGTATTTT.

This rearrangement joins TRBV5-1 to TRBJ1-2; D gene uncertain. Germline CDR1 and CDR2: SGHRS and YFSETQ. Trimming removed 0 bases from V and 4 bases from J, with 4 bases in between. The CDR3 is 12 residues long. In nucleotides, the CDR3 is TGCGCCAGCAGCTTGGATGTCTATGGCTACACCTTC. This translates into CASSLDVYGYTF.

This clonotype showed up just a few times. The chain recombines TRBV7-9 with TRBJ2-7; the match to TRBD2 covers 10 bases. The CDR3 runs to 15 residues. The germline V gene has CDR1 SEHNR and CDR2 FQNEAQ (reference sequence). Trimming cost V 1 base and J 5 bases; bases outside gene matches: 5. The CDR3: CASSLGPGTSDEQYF. The CDR3 DNA reads as TGTGCCAGCAGCTTAGGGCCTGGGACTAGCGACGAGCAGTACTTC. The variable domain in full, completed from reference TRBV7-9 and TRBJ2-7, reads DTGVSQNPRHKITKRGQNVTFRCDPISEHNRLYWYRQTLGQGPEFLTYFQNEAQLEKSRLLSDRFSAERPKGSFSTLEIQRTEQGDSAMYLCASSLGPGTSDEQYFGPGTRLTVT.

The rearrangement joins TRBV4-1 to TRBJ1-1, with D hard to call. The germline CDR1 and CDR2 sequences are MGHRA and YSYEKL. The CDR3 extends over 14 amino acids. Between the trimmed V and J ends, which lost 2 bases and 4 bases, there was a span of 11 bases. DNA of the CDR3: TGCGCCAGCAGCCAACCAAGTCACGGCACTGAAGCTTTCTTT. Its translation is CASSQPSHGTEAFF.

This clonotype was picked up a small number of times. The chain uses TRBV10-3 and TRBJ1-2; D unresolved. CDR3 length equals 14 residues. V was trimmed by 6 bases and J by 0 bases, leaving 11 bases between them. Looked up from germline, CDR1 is ENHRY and CDR2 is SYGVKD. As DNA, the CDR3 is TGTGCCATCAGCGGTGCATCGGCTAACTATGGCTACACCTTC. Protein: CAISGASANYGYTF.

The genes are TRBV5-1 and TRBJ1-2; D call uncertain. Trimming pared 4 bases from V and 4 bases from J, leaving 14 bases between. Germline V lookup: CDR1 SGHRS, CDR2 YFSETQ. The CDR3 has 14 amino acids. CDR3 in DNA: TGCGCCAGCAGCGATTCCAACCTGAGCTATGGCTACACCTTC. It specifies CASSDSNLSYGYTF. Full variable domain (missing parts from reference TRBV5-1 and TRBJ1-2): KAGVTQTPRYLIKTRGQQVTLSCSPISGHRSVSWYQQTPGQGLQFLFEYFSETQRNKGNFPGRFSGRQFSNSRSEMNVSTLELGDSALYLCASSDSNLSYGYTFGSGTRLTVV.

This chain connects TRBV9 to TRBJ2-7; possible D gene TRBD2, 5 bases. Germline V CDR1 and CDR2: SGDLS, YYNGEE. V lost 0 bases and J 7 bases, leaving 17 bases between the germline ends. CDR3 length: 15 residues. The CDR3, as DNA: TGTGCCAGCAGCGTAGCCCCGGGATCCGCTGAGGAGCAGTACTTC. It yields the protein CASSVAPGSAEEQYF.

The chain is built from TRBV20-1 and TRBJ1-1, with TRBD1 as a possible D gene (5 bases). CDR1 and CDR2 (germline): DFQATT, SNEGSKA (reference sequence). The CDR3 has 13 amino acids. Trimming removed 5 bases from V and 3 bases from J, with 13 bases in between. CDR3 sequence: CSAPPWTYTEAFF. CDR3 bases: TGCAGTGCTCCTCCTTGGACATACACTGAAGCTTTCTTT.